These 15 T cell receptor beta chains came from one sample sequenced in a study of cytomegalovirus exposure and HLA in healthy donors. The PCR was carried out with 60 Vbeta primers and 13 Jbeta primers. Produced via immunoSEQ multiplex PCR; TCRdb's table is partial and in-frame only. The sample carries about 180,000 clones, around 75% recorded once. The sequencing sample was made of PBMCs. All receptors derive from a male donor in good health and CMV-seronegative.

This chain connects TRBV5-4 to TRBJ2-3; D may be TRBD2 (6 bases). V gave up 4 bases and J gave up 6 bases, with 9 bases separating them. Germline V gene data show CDR1 as SGHNT and CDR2 as YYREEE (reference sequence). The CDR3 runs 12 residues. The CDR3, as DNA: TGTGCCAGCAGCGGGACTGAGGATACGCAGTATTTT. It yields the protein CASSGTEDTQYF.

The chain links TRBV12-2 to TRBJ1-5. TRBV12-2 is a pseudogene segment. The CDR3 spans 16 residues. CDR3 nucleotide sequence: TGTGCAAGTCGCCCGGGAACCCGGGAACCCAATCAGCCCCAGCATTTT. This sequence encodes CASRPGTREPNQPQHF.

The V and J genes are TRBV7-3 and TRBJ2-6, with TRBD1 matching over 10 bases. Germline assignment: CDR1 SGHTA and CDR2 FQGTGA. The junction had 6 bases not matched to a gene; V was cut back by 3 bases and J by 1 base. CDR3 length: 18 residues. The CDR3 DNA reads TGTGCCAGCAGCTTTTGGACAGGGGGATTTTCTGGGGCCAACGTCCTGACTTTC. It encodes CASSFWTGGFSGANVLTF.

The chain is built from TRBV7-6 and TRBJ2-7, with TRBD2 matching 8 bases. CDR1 and CDR2 (germline): SGHVS, FNYEAQ. Unmatched junction bases numbered 12, after V lost 4 bases and J lost 7 bases. The CDR3 extends over 15 amino acids. CDR3 in amino acids: CASSSLAGSSGEQYF. The CDR3 coding sequence is TGTGCCAGCAGCTCTCTAGCGGGCAGCTCAGGGGAGCAGTACTTC.

The chain recombines TRBV9 with TRBJ1-3, with 10 bases lining up with TRBD1. The CDR3 contains 16 residues. CDR1 and CDR2 from the germline V gene are SGDLS and YYNGEE. V trimming: 4 bases; J trimming: 4 bases; junction bases outside the gene matches: 8. Written as DNA, the CDR3 is TGTGCCAGCAGCTTGGAGGGACAGGGGTACGGAAACACCATATATTTT. It is translated as CASSLEGQGYGNTIYF.

CDR3 loop: CASSLGRALGLNEQFF. CDR3 in DNA: TGTGCCAGCAGCCTGGGGAGGGCCCTTGGACTTAATGAGCAGTTCTTC. The chain links TRBV11-1 to TRBJ2-1, with TRBD2 matching over 7 bases. With V trimmed by 5 bases and J by 7 bases, 14 bases remained unmatched. The CDR3 is 16 residues long. CDR1 SGHAT and CDR2 FQDESV come from the germline V gene (reference sequence).

The CDR3 sequence is CASSYSGQGGGNTIYF. In DNA, the CDR3 is TGTGCCAGCAGTTACTCGGGACAGGGTGGTGGAAACACCATATATTTT. The rearrangement joins TRBV6-5 to TRBJ1-3; 9 bases are shared with TRBD1. Germline CDR1 MNHEY, CDR2 SVGAGI. The CDR3 is made up of 16 amino acids. V dropped 0 bases and J dropped 3; count of bases not matched to a gene: 3.

The chain carries TRBV5-1 and TRBJ1-4; 7 bases are a match to TRBD1. Trimming cost V 2 bases and J 3 bases; bases outside gene matches: 1. The germline V gene has CDR1 SGHRS and CDR2 YFSETQ. The CDR3 is 14 amino acids. CDR3 residues: CASSFGQANEKLFF. In DNA form, the CDR3 reads TGCGCCAGCAGCTTCGGACAGGCTAATGAAAAACTGTTTTTT.

The chain links TRBV9 to TRBJ2-1; tentative D call: TRBD1 (5 bases). The CDR3 covers 13 residues. CDR1 and CDR2 (germline): SGDLS, YYNGEE. V shed 0 bases and J shed 6 bases, with 7 bases lying between them. CDR3 coding DNA: TGTGCCAGCAGCGTAGCACAGGCCAATGAGCAGTTCTTC. It yields the protein CASSVAQANEQFF.

The J gene is TRBJ2-7, the V gene TRBV11-2; D uncertain. The CDR3 runs 12 residues. Per the germline V gene, CDR1 is SGHAT and CDR2 is FQNNGV. Trimming cost V 0 bases and J 4 bases, with 4 bases left between them. The DNA for the CDR3 is TGTGCCAGCAGCTTAGATCTTTACGAGCAGTACTTC. It specifies CASSLDLYEQYF.

This chain connects TRBV28 to TRBJ2-7, with 7 bases aligning to TRBD2. Germline CDR1 and CDR2: MDHEN and SYDVKM. The trim removed 5 bases at V and 0 bases at J, leaving 10 bases unmatched. This CDR3 has 16 residues. In DNA form, the CDR3 reads TGTGCCAGCAGTAAGGGGTCTAGCGGACTCTCCTACGAGCAGTACTTC. It codes for CASSKGSSGLSYEQYF.

The V call is TRBV7-2, the J call TRBJ1-1; 7 nucleotides align to TRBD1. The germline gives CDR1 SGHTA, CDR2 FQGNSA. The CDR3 consists of 15 residues. Unmatched junction bases numbered 6, after V lost 5 bases and J lost 0 bases. The CDR3 DNA follows: TGTGCCAGCAGCCCCCAGACAGGGCTGAACACTGAAGCTTTCTTT. This encodes CASSPQTGLNTEAFF.

J is TRBJ2-1 and V is TRBV4-3, with D perhaps matching TRBD2 (6 bases). The germline CDR1 and CDR2 sequences are LGHNA and YSLEER. V was clipped by 2 bases and J by 5 bases, with 13 bases between them. This CDR3 has 15 residues. The CDR3 spells CASSQWTTGHNEQFF. DNA of the CDR3: TGCGCCAGCAGCCAATGGACTACGGGCCACAATGAGCAGTTCTTC.

This chain links TRBV9 with TRBJ2-3, with 7 bases fitting TRBD2. V dropped 6 bases and J dropped 2; count of bases not matched to a gene: 6. Germline lookup yields CDR1 SGDLS and CDR2 YYNGEE. CDR3 length: 14 amino acids. The CDR3 region has the DNA TGTGCCAGCACCCGGGACTACCACACAGATACGCAGTATTTT. Translated, it gives CASTRDYHTDTQYF.

V usage is TRBV19 and J usage is TRBJ1-3, with unresolved D. Germline loops: CDR1 LNHDA, CDR2 SQIVND (reference sequence). The V and J ends lost 2 bases and 0 bases respectively, with 17 bases between them. There are 18 residues in the CDR3. The CDR3 protein is CASSIIKTRLLSGNTIYF. The CDR3 DNA reads TGTGCCAGTAGTATAATTAAAACGAGACTCCTCTCTGGAAACACCATATATTTT.